This paragraph reports one T cell receptor (beta chain). This sample is part of a study of neoadjuvant anti-PD-1 for oral cavity cancer. The V gene end was trimmed by 4 bases and the J gene end by 2 bases; junction bases not matched to a gene: 8. From germline, CDR1 is SGHTA and CDR2 FQGNSA. The CDR3 is 16 residues long. Indicated time point: after neoadjuvant nivolumab, at surgical resection. Some clones are missing from TCRdb's copy, which holds only in-frame ones; the method was immunoSEQ multiplex PCR. The sample lists over 60,000 clones; about nine tenths were seen once. This specimen was PBMCs, taken after nivolumab (anti-PD-1) treatment. The sequence came from a person aged 35 to 85 with oral cavity squamous cell carcinoma. The rearrangement joins TRBV7-2 to TRBJ1-2; 9 nucleotides agree with TRBD1. CDR3 sequence (DNA): TGTGCCAGCAGCTCACAACCTGGGACAGGGAACTATGGCTACACCTTC. Its translation: CASSSQPGTGNYGYTF.